Below are 5 T cell receptor beta chains sequenced from a single sample in a study of CXCR3-negative and CXCR3-positive naive CD8 T cells. Study-wide results and caveats: Hydrophobicity of TRB CDR3s was greater in CXCR3-positive naive cells than in CXCR3-negative naive cells.

These receptors have no known antigen. TRB cDNA libraries were made by UMI-labeled 5' RACE. TCRdb reanalyzed the 5' RACE reads and collapses them to one entry per CDR3 protein, without DNA. The sample is made up of roughly 110,000 distinct CDR3 sequences, and the top ten hold about 0.35% of it. Sequencing was performed on naive CXCR3+ CD8+ T cells from blood. Subset reported: CD45RO-CCR7+CD27+CD95- naive CD8+ T cells expressing CXCR3 (TNR3+). These receptor sequences come from a human donor in good health. Some clones in this sample may be carry-over from other donors' samples.

The chain uses TRBV11-2 and TRBJ2-7; the TCRdb D gene call, TRBD1, has no DNA to confirm it. Germline V gives CDR1 SGHAT, CDR2 FQNNGV. The CDR3 is 15 residues long. The CDR3 loop is CASSLDSGRVYEQYF.

The chain is built from TRBV5-1 and TRBJ1-5; the D call of TRBD1 rests on TCRdb alone, since no DNA is present to check it. This CDR3 is built from 15 residues. In germline, CDR1 is SGHRS, CDR2 YFSETQ. This CDR3 reads CASSLTGSGNQPQHF.

The V call is TRBV12-3 or TRBV12-4, the J call TRBJ2-3; without DNA, the TCRdb call of TRBD2 cannot be checked. This CDR3 contains 15 residues. This chain's CDR3 is CASSWEVVDTDTQYF.

The gene calls are TRBV24-1 and TRBJ2-3. In germline, CDR1 is KGHDR, CDR2 SFDVKD. There are 12 residues in the CDR3. The CDR3 reads CATSDRGDTQYF.

V usage is TRBV20-1 and J usage is TRBJ2-7; TCRdb designates TRBD1, a call that cannot be tested without DNA. Per germline, CDR1 DFQATT and CDR2 SNEGSKA (reference sequence). This CDR3 spans 13 amino acids. CDR3 residues: CSARTGDPYEQYF.